This TCR beta chain stems from a study of Ad26.COV2.S vaccination and SARS-CoV-2 variants. In the study overall: Ad26.COV2.S arm of COV1001 included the donor.

Measured with immunoSEQ multiplex PCR; TCRdb has only the in-frame clones, and not every one. The sample lists 350,000 to 500,000 clones, about 88% occurring once. There are 16 residues in the CDR3. V was pared by 1 base and J by 0 bases, with 9 bases between. The germline V gene has CDR1 SGHTA and CDR2 FQGTGA. The treatment was: over 15 received Ad26.COV2.S at low or high dose, single or two shots; roughly five received placebo; per-sample allocation not given. Sampling was performed 63 days after the first vaccine or placebo injection. This TCR came from a person aged 18-60 years who received the Ad26.COV2.S COVID-19 vaccine or a placebo. Material: peripheral blood, obtained in a trial of Ad26.COV2.S vaccine versus placebo. The chain is built from TRBV7-3 and TRBJ2-2; D call uncertain. CDR3 sequence reads: CASSLNPDPNTGELFF. CDR3 coding DNA: TGTGCCAGCAGCTTAAACCCCGACCCGAACACCGGGGAGCTGTTTTTT.